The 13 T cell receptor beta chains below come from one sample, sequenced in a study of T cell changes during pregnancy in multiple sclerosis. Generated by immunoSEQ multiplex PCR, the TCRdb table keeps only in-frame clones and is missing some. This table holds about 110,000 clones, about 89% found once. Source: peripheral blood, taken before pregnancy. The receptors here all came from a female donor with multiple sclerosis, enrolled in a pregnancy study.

The CDR3 nucleotides are TGTGCCAGCAGTGAACAGGGACTTCCTATTTCGTATGGCTACACCTTC. It is translated as CASSEQGLPISYGYTF. The chain couples TRBV2 to TRBJ1-2, with D possibly matching TRBD1 (5 bases). The CDR3 spans 16 residues. V shed 2 bases and J shed 5 bases, with 18 bases lying between them. In germline, CDR1 is SNHLY, CDR2 FYNNEI.

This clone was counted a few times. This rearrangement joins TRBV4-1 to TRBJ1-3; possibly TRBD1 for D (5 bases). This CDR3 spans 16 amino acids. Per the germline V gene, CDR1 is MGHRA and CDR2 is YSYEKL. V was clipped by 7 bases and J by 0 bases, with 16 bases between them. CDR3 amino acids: CASTYSRGRSGNTIYF. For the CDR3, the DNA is TGCGCCAGCACTTACAGTAGGGGCCGCTCTGGAAACACCATATATTTT.

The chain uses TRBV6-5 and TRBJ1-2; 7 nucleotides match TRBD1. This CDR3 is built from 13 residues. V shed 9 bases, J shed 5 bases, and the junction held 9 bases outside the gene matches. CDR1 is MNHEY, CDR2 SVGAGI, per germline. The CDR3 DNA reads TGTGCCAGTAGTCCGGGACAGCTTTATGGCTACACCTTC. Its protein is CASSPGQLYGYTF.

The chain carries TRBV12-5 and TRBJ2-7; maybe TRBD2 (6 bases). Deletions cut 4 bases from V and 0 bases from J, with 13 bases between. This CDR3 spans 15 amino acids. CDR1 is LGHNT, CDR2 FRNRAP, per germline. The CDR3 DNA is TGTGCTAGTGGTTCGAACCTGGGGGGCTCCTACGAGCAGTACTTC. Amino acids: CASGSNLGGSYEQYF.

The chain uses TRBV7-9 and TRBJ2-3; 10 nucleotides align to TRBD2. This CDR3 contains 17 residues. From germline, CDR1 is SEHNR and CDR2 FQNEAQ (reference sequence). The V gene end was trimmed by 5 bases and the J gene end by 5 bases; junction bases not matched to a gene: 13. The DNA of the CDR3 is TGTGCCAGCAGCACGCGGACTAGCGGAACCAAAGTAGATACGCAGTATTTT. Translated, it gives CASSTRTSGTKVDTQYF.

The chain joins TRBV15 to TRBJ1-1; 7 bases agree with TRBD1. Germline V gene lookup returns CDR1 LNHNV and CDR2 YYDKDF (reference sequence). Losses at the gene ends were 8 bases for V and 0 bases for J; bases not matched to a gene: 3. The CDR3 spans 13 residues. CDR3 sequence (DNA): TGTGCCACCTCGGACAGGCTGAACACTGAAGCTTTCTTT. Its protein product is CATSDRLNTEAFF.

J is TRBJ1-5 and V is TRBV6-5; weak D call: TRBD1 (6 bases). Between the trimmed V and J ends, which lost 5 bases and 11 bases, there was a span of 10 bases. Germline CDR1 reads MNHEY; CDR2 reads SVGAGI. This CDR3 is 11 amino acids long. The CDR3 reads CASSAPGAQHF. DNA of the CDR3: TGTGCCAGCAGTGCACCAGGGGCCCAGCATTTT.

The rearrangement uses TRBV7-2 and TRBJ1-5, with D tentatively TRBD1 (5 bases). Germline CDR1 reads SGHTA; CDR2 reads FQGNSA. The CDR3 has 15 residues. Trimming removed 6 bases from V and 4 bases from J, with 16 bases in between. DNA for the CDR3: TGTGCCAGCAGTGGAGGGCAGGGCCTTAATCAGCCCCAGCATTTT. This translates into CASSGGQGLNQPQHF.

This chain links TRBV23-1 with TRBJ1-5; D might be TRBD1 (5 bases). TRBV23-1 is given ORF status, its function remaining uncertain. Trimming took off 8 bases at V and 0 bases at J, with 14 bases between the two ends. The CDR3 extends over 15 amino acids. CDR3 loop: CASCISGCSNQPQHF. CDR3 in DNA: TGCGCCAGCTGTATTTCAGGGTGTAGCAATCAGCCCCAGCATTTT.

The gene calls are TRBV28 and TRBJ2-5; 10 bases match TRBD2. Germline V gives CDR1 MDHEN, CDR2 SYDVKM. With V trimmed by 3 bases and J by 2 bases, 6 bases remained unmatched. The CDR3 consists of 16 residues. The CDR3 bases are TGTGCCAGCAGTTTGAGGGGACTAGCGCAACAAGAGACCCAGTACTTC. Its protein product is CASSLRGLAQQETQYF. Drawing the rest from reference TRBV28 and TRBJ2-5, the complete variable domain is DVKVTQSSRYLVKRTGEKVFLECVQDMDHENMFWYRQDPGLGLRLIYFSYDVKMKEKGDIPEGYSVSREKKERFSLILESASTNQTSMYLCASSLRGLAQQETQYFGPGTRLLVL.

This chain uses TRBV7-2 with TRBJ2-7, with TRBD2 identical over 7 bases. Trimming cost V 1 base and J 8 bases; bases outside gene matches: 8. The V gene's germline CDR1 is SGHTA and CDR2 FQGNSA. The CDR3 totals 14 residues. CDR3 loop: CASSLGAPGGKQYF. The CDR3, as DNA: TGTGCCAGCAGCTTAGGGGCCCCGGGGGGAAAGCAGTACTTC.

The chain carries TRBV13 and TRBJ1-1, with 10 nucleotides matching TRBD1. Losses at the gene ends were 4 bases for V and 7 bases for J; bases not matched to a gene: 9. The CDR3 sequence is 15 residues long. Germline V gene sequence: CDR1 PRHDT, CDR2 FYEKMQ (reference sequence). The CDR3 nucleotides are TGTGCCAGCAGCTCACACGGGACAGGGGCTATTGAAGCTTTCTTT. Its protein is CASSSHGTGAIEAFF.

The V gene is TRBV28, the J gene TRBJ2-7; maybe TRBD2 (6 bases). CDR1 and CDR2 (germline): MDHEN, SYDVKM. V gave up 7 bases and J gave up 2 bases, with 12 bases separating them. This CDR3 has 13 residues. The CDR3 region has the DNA TGTGCCAGCATCTTGGAGGGAACCTACGAGCAGTACTTC. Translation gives CASILEGTYEQYF. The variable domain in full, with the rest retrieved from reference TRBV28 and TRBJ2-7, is DVKVTQSSRYLVKRTGEKVFLECVQDMDHENMFWYRQDPGLGLRLIYFSYDVKMKEKGDIPEGYSVSREKKERFSLILESASTNQTSMYLCASILEGTYEQYFGPGTRLTVT.